Below, 12 T cell receptor beta chains from the same sample are listed, as sequenced in a study of blood T cell repertoires in COVID-19. TCRdb's copy holds only in-frame clones and misses some; the assay was immunoSEQ multiplex PCR. The sample consists of 53,000 or so clones, less than 85% of them appearing once. Source material: peripheral blood. The source of these receptors is a man in his 70s with active COVID-19.

The rearrangement uses TRBV10-3 and TRBJ2-3; 8 positions match TRBD2. There are 13 residues in the CDR3. Germline CDR1 reads ENHRY; CDR2 reads SYGVKD. V was pared by 6 bases and J by 1 base, with 0 bases of the junction left unmatched. The CDR3 here is CAIRTSGTDTQYF. The CDR3 DNA reads as TGTGCCATCAGGACTAGCGGCACAGATACGCAGTATTTT.

V and J are TRBV2 and TRBJ1-5; no reliable D call. V dropped 4 bases and J dropped 3 bases, with 10 bases sitting between them. Germline V gene data show CDR1 as SNHLY and CDR2 as FYNNEI. The CDR3 totals 14 residues. CDR3 amino acids: CASSAEADNQPQHF. In DNA, the CDR3 is TGTGCCAGCAGTGCAGAGGCAGACAATCAGCCCCAGCATTTT.

This chain links TRBV15 with TRBJ2-2; D unresolved. CDR1 is LNHNV and CDR2 is YYDKDF in the germline V gene (reference sequence). The CDR3 spans 15 residues. V was cut by 3 bases and J by 5 bases, with 13 bases left in between. The CDR3 DNA follows: TGTGCCACCAGCAGCCCCAGACTTATGACCGGGGAGCTGTTTTTT. Amino acids: CATSSPRLMTGELFF.

The gene calls are TRBV7-2 and TRBJ2-7; the match to TRBD1 covers 7 bases. J was trimmed by 5 bases and V by 5 bases; bases with no gene match: 6. The CDR3 runs 13 residues. The germline gives CDR1 SGHTA, CDR2 FQGNSA. DNA of the CDR3: TGTGCCAGCAGCAGGACAGGAGTTAACGAGCAGTACTTC. Protein sequence: CASSRTGVNEQYF.

The chain carries TRBV29-1 and TRBJ2-3; the match to TRBD1 covers 8 bases. Looked up from germline, CDR1 is SQVTM and CDR2 is ANQGSEA. The CDR3 length is 14 residues. Trimming at V came to 7 bases and at J to 6 bases, leaving 12 bases not matched to a gene. The chain's CDR3 is CSAKPGQGGDTQYF. The CDR3 region has the DNA TGCAGCGCTAAACCAGGACAGGGAGGTGATACGCAGTATTTT.

The chain links TRBV20-1 to TRBJ1-2, with D perhaps matching TRBD1 (6 bases). V gave up 6 bases and J gave up 8 bases, with 13 bases separating them. The CDR3 loop spans 11 amino acids. Germline CDR1 is DFQATT and CDR2 is SNEGSKA (reference sequence). The CDR3: CSAGDKWGYTF. DNA of the CDR3: TGCAGTGCGGGGGACAAGTGGGGCTACACCTTC.

CDR3 DNA sequence: TGCGCCAGCAGCCAAGATCTATTCGCAGGGGGACTCTCTGGAAACACCATATATTTT. The encoded protein is CASSQDLFAGGLSGNTIYF. V gene TRBV4-1 combines with J gene TRBJ1-3, with 7 bases that match TRBD1. The V gene end was trimmed by 0 bases and the J gene end by 0 bases; junction bases not matched to a gene: 11. The length of the CDR3 is 19 residues. In germline, CDR1 is MGHRA, CDR2 YSYEKL.

The rearrangement joins TRBV6-6 to TRBJ2-7; 8 bases match TRBD2. The CDR3 totals 15 residues. CDR1 is MNHNY, CDR2 SVGAGI, per germline (reference sequence). V dropped 6 bases and J dropped 0; count of bases not matched to a gene: 7. The CDR3 nucleotides are TGTGCCAGCAGGATACTAGCGGCCCCCTCCTACGAGCAGTACTTC. As protein: CASRILAAPSYEQYF.

The chain carries TRBV5-1 and TRBJ2-5; D possibly corresponds to TRBD1 (5 bases). With 2 bases removed from V and 7 bases from J, the gap between germline ends came to 18 bases. Germline CDR1 and CDR2: SGHRS and YFSETQ. This CDR3 spans 15 amino acids. The CDR3 loop reads CASSLVAGPLGTQYF. The CDR3 DNA reads TGCGCCAGCAGCTTAGTCGCAGGGCCGTTGGGGACCCAGTACTTC. The complete variable domain, with remaining parts taken from reference TRBV5-1 and TRBJ2-5, reads KAGVTQTPRYLIKTRGQQVTLSCSPISGHRSVSWYQQTPGQGLQFLFEYFSETQRNKGNFPGRFSGRQFSNSRSEMNVSTLELGDSALYLCASSLVAGPLGTQYFGPGTRLLVL.

V and J are TRBV27 and TRBJ1-2; 12 nucleotides align to TRBD1. Germline CDR1 is MNHEY and CDR2 is SMNVEV (reference sequence). The CDR3 has 16 amino acids. Unmatched junction bases numbered 11, after V lost 4 bases and J lost 8 bases. Here the CDR3 reads CASSSLRDRGLRGYTF. The CDR3 DNA sequence: TGTGCCAGCAGTTCTCTCCGGGACAGGGGGCTGAGAGGCTACACCTTC.

The chain carries TRBV24-1 and TRBJ2-2, with TRBD2 identical over 12 bases. With V trimmed by 5 bases and J by 6 bases, 6 bases remained unmatched. This CDR3 has 16 amino acids. CDR1 and CDR2 from the germline V gene are KGHDR and SFDVKD. DNA of the CDR3: TGTGCCACCAGTGCTAAGACTAGCGGGAGTGCCGGGGAGCTGTTTTTT. Amino acid sequence: CATSAKTSGSAGELFF.

The V gene is TRBV5-1, the J gene TRBJ2-6; D is uncertain. Trimming cost V 4 bases and J 0 bases, with 5 bases left between them. CDR3 length: 14 amino acids. Germline V gene data show CDR1 as SGHRS and CDR2 as YFSETQ. CDR3 residues: CASSLSSGANVLTF. The CDR3, as DNA: TGCGCCAGCAGCCTCAGCTCTGGGGCCAACGTCCTGACTTTC.